The rows below give T cell receptor beta chains drawn from one sample of a study of blood T cell repertoires in COVID-19. Sequenced by immunoSEQ multiplex PCR; TCRdb stores in-frame clones only, minus some. The sample includes 380,000 or so clones, 88% of them seen just once. Sequenced material: PBMCs or T cells enriched from blood (not recorded which). The source of these receptors is a woman aged 40 to 50 with acute COVID-19. Each CDR3 is given with its conserved first and last residue. Fields, in order: V gene, D gene, clone size, J gene, CDR3 DNA, CDR3 protein. The D gene is left open where the match is weak. Size is stated for part of the rows, as once, few or many counts, or as a class when the clone is expanded.

TRBV7-9,NA,many,TRBJ1-3,TGTGCCAGCAGCCAGGCAGGGGTCTCTGGAAACACCATATATTTT,CASSQAGVSGNTIYF
TRBV2,NA,NA,TRBJ2-1,TGTGCCAGCAGCGAAGGGGCGGGGGCAGGGGATGAGCAGTTCTTC,CASSEGAGAGDEQFF
TRBV11-3,NA,NA,TRBJ2-3,TGTGCCAGCAGCTTACCCGGGTTCCAAGGGGCAGATACGCAGTATTTT,CASSLPGFQGADTQYF
TRBV19,NA,NA,TRBJ1-2,TGTGCCAGTAGTATCCGGGTAAACTATGGCTACACCTTC,CASSIRVNYGYTF
TRBV9,NA,NA,TRBJ2-2,TGTGCCAGCAGCGTTGGGCAGATCGGGGAGCTGTTTTTT,CASSVGQIGELFF
TRBV11-2,TRBD1,NA,TRBJ1-4,TGTGCCAGCAGACACACAGGGGCCGGTGAAAAACTGTTTTTT,CASRHTGAGEKLFF
TRBV15,TRBD2,NA,TRBJ2-1,TGTGCCACCAGCAGAGGGGGGACTAGCGATTATGAGCAGTTCTTC,CATSRGGTSDYEQFF
TRBV14,TRBD1,NA,TRBJ1-2,TGTGCCAGCAGCAGGAACCCGGGACAGGCCATAGGCTACACCTTC,CASSRNPGQAIGYTF
TRBV19,NA,NA,TRBJ1-5,TGTGCCAGTACAGGAACGCAATATCAGCCCCAGCATTTT,CASTGTQYQPQHF
TRBV30,TRBD1,NA,TRBJ1-3,TGTGCCTGGACCGTCAAAATGGGACAGGGGGTTCCCCTCTCTGGAAACACCATATATTTT,CAWTVKMGQGVPLSGNTIYF
TRBV9,NA,NA,TRBJ1-5,TGTGCCAGCAGCGCGCAGGGAAATAGCAATCAGCCCCAGCATTTT,CASSAQGNSNQPQHF
TRBV7-2,NA,NA,TRBJ1-5,TGTGCCAGCAGCCTGCGATCAGGGCCCCAACAGCCCCAGCATTTT,CASSLRSGPQQPQHF
TRBV7-8,NA,NA,TRBJ1-1,TGTGCCAGCAGCTCCCGGGGTGGGAACACTGAAGCTTTCTTT,CASSSRGGNTEAFF